The 10 T cell receptor beta chains given below trace back to one sample, sequenced in a study of CD8 T cells in Susac syndrome. Random hexamers primed reverse transcription of about 0.5 to 1 ug RNA. TCRdb reanalysed the immunoSEQ multiplex PCR reads using MiXCR and keeps one entry per CDR3 protein. The sample comprises tens of thousands of distinct CDR3 sequences, about 91% of which are singletons, and just over 0.5% rests with the top ten. Input material: CD8+ T cells from PBMCs. The receptors stem from a human donor with multiple sclerosis.

In its sample, this clonotype was seen once. This chain connects TRBV27 to TRBJ2-1; D may be TRBD1 (6 bases). CDR1 is MNHEY, CDR2 SMNVEV, per germline (reference sequence). The ends were cut back, 5 bases at V and 5 bases at J, with 10 bases in the middle. This CDR3 contains 13 residues. The CDR3 reads CASSLRTDNEQFF. Here the CDR3 DNA reads TGTGCCAGCAGTCTCAGGACAGACAATGAGCAGTTCTTC.

In its sample, this clonotype was seen once. V and J are TRBV4-1 and TRBJ1-1; 7 bases align to TRBD1. This CDR3 is built from 15 residues. Trimming took 3 bases from V and 4 from J; bases not matched to a gene: 8. From germline, CDR1 is MGHRA and CDR2 YSYEKL. The CDR3 bases are TGCGCCAGCAGCCACTTGACAGGGATTGGCACTGAAGCTTTCTTT. This codes for CASSHLTGIGTEAFF.

Only one count was recorded for this clonotype. The chain uses TRBV14 and TRBJ1-2; D is uncertain. Between the trimmed V and J ends, which lost 2 bases and 12 bases, there was a span of 13 bases. Per the germline V gene, CDR1 is SGHDN and CDR2 is FVKESK. The CDR3 sequence is 12 residues long. CDR3 nucleotide sequence: TGTGCCAGCAGCCAATCCGCCGTATGTGACACCTTC. This encodes CASSQSAVCDTF.

The V and J genes are TRBV24-1 and TRBJ2-2; TRBD1 matches 9 bases. V lost 4 bases and J lost 4; bases outside the gene matches: 15. In germline, CDR1 is KGHDR, CDR2 SFDVKD. The CDR3 has 19 amino acids. Here the CDR3 reads CATSDPGTGTLISTGELFF. DNA for the CDR3: TGTGCCACCAGTGACCCCGGGACAGGGACTTTAATTAGCACCGGGGAGCTGTTTTTT.

The rearrangement uses TRBV15 and TRBJ1-5, with D unresolved. This CDR3 is 14 amino acids long. Looked up from germline, CDR1 is LNHNV and CDR2 is YYDKDF (reference sequence). Deletions cut 8 bases from V and 7 bases from J, with 18 bases between. As DNA, the CDR3 is TGTGCCACCTCGCGAACCCGTAATGTCCAGCCCCAGCATTTT. Its protein is CATSRTRNVQPQHF.

The chain uses TRBV2 and TRBJ1-1, with unresolved D. In germline, CDR1 is SNHLY, CDR2 FYNNEI. The CDR3 has 11 residues. The ends were cut back, 7 bases at V and 7 bases at J, with 10 bases in the middle. The CDR3 loop is CASMLWFEAFF. The CDR3 DNA follows: TGTGCCAGCATGTTATGGTTTGAAGCTTTCTTT.

The gene calls are TRBV10-1 and TRBJ2-7, with D possibly matching TRBD1 (5 bases). The CDR3 length is 14 residues. With 5 bases removed from V and 9 bases from J, the gap between germline ends came to 20 bases. CDR1 is WNHNN and CDR2 is SYGVQD in the germline V gene (reference sequence). In DNA form, the CDR3 reads TGCGCCAGCAGTCCCTTTAGGGGTCCTACGTCGCAGTACTTC. Encoded protein: CASSPFRGPTSQYF.

The chain recombines TRBV12-3 or TRBV12-4 with TRBJ1-1; the D is unclear. The length of the CDR3 is 13 residues. Trimming shortened V by 7 bases and J by 5 bases, and 14 bases separated the two germline ends. The CDR3 reads CASKMTGWTEAFF. The CDR3 bases are TGTGCCAGCAAAATGACGGGGTGGACTGAAGCTTTCTTT.

This chain links TRBV11-2 with TRBJ2-1, with 11 bases lining up with TRBD2. Per the germline V gene, CDR1 is SGHAT and CDR2 is FQNNGV. The trim removed 5 bases at V and 3 bases at J, leaving 9 bases unmatched. This CDR3 has 17 residues. CDR3 DNA: TGTGCCAGCAGCCCTCACACCGGGACTAGCGGCTACAATGAGCAGTTCTTC. Its translation is CASSPHTGTSGYNEQFF.

CDR3 in DNA: TGTGCCAGCAGTGTCAGCAAGCGGGCGACAGATACGCAGTATTTT. The encoded protein is CASSVSKRATDTQYF. V usage is TRBV6-5 and J usage is TRBJ2-3; D is perhaps TRBD2 (6 bases). Trimming cost V 5 bases and J 3 bases, with 15 bases left between them. Germline CDR1 is MNHEY and CDR2 is SVGAGI. The CDR3 length is 15 residues.